These T cell receptor beta chains were read from a single sample in a study of Graves' ophthalmopathy and Graves' hyperthyroidism. MiXCR was run by TCRdb on the multiplex PCR reads, yielding one entry per CDR3 protein. The top ten hold about 24% of the sample, which has around 51,000 distinct CDR3 sequences, about 50% seen once. The sequencing input was peripheral blood. The source of these receptors is an adult man with Graves' ophthalmopathy. The CDR3 runs from the conserved cysteine through the conserved F or W. D genes are given only for firm matches. Expanded clones are given a class, and other clones once, few, many or no size at all.

d_gene,v_gene,abundance,j_gene,CDR3aa,CDR3nt
TRBD2,TRBV11-1,NA,TRBJ2-2,CASSLGGLAGDTGELFF,TGTGCCAGCAGCTTAGGAGGTCTAGCGGGGGACACCGGGGAGCTGTTTTTT
NA,TRBV7-9,few,TRBJ2-6,CASSSPGPSSGANVLTF,TGTGCCAGCAGCTCCCCCGGGCCCAGCTCTGGGGCCAACGTCCTGACTTTC
NA,TRBV2,NA,TRBJ1-3,CASSQGLNTIYF,TGTGCCAGCTCACAGGGTCTTAACACCATATATTTT
NA,TRBV19,many,TRBJ2-5,CASSTGKETQYF,TGTGCCAGTAGTACCGGGAAAGAGACCCAGTACTTC
TRBD1,TRBV27,NA,TRBJ2-3,CASSLRNRGWGTDTQYF,TGTGCCAGCAGTTTACGGAACAGGGGGTGGGGCACAGATACGCAGTATTTT
TRBD1,TRBV5-1,many,TRBJ1-4,CASSYRPDRADEKLFF,TGCGCCAGCAGCTACAGACCGGACAGGGCGGATGAAAAACTGTTTTTT
NA,TRBV20-1,NA,TRBJ1-1,CSADHGSGANVLTFF,TGCAGTGCCGACCACGGCTCTGGGGCCAACGTCCTGACTTTCTTT
NA,TRBV6-6,NA,TRBJ1-3,CGPGRLCSGNTIYF,TGTGGCCCTGGGAGGCTGTGCTCTGGAAACACCATATATTTT
TRBD2,TRBV7-6,NA,TRBJ2-3,CASSLVTSGGADVGTQYF,TGTGCCAGCAGCTTAGTGACTAGCGGGGGGGCCGATGTAGGCACGCAGTATTTT
NA,TRBV20-1,NA,TRBJ2-7,CSARLAAGVYEQYF,TGCAGTGCCCGATTAGCGGCAGGAGTATACGAGCAGTACTTC
TRBD1,TRBV5-1,many,TRBJ1-2,CASSGQGGYTF,TGCGCCAGCAGCGGACAGGGTGGCTACACCTTC
TRBD2,TRBV7-3,NA,TRBJ2-3,CASSPQTSGYTDTQYF,TGTGCCAGCAGCCCCCAGACTAGCGGGTACACAGATACGCAGTATTTT
NA,TRBV12-3/TRBV12-4,NA,TRBJ2-7,CASSFRNYEQYF,TGTGCCAGCAGTTTCCGGAACTACGAGCAGTACTTC
NA,TRBV15,medium-sized,TRBJ2-6,CATSRELGSGANVLTF,TGTGCCACCAGCAGAGAGTTAGGGTCCGGGGCCAACGTCCTGACTTTC
NA,TRBV20-1,NA,TRBJ2-3,CSARGRTDTQYF,TGCAGTGCTAGGGGAAGGACAGATACGCAGTATTTT
TRBD2,TRBV7-9,few,TRBJ2-7,CASSLAQRETSYEQYF,TGTGCCAGCAGCTTAGCCCAGCGGGAGACTTCCTACGAGCAGTACTTC
TRBD2,TRBV19,NA,TRBJ2-1,CASNGGRSGTGYNEQFF,TGTGCCAGTAATGGGGGGAGGAGCGGGACTGGCTACAATGAGCAGTTCTTC
NA,TRBV6-2/TRBV6-3,many,TRBJ2-1,CASSLLREINEQFF,TGTGCCAGCAGTTTATTACGGGAGATAAATGAGCAGTTCTTC
TRBD1,TRBV20-1,NA,TRBJ1-1,CSARVVGRGQWNTEAFF,TGCAGTGCTAGAGTAGTTGGTCGGGGACAGTGGAACACTGAAGCTTTCTTT
TRBD1,TRBV7-9,medium-sized,TRBJ2-1,CASSQRQGSYNEQFF,TGTGCCAGCAGCCAGCGACAGGGGTCGTACAATGAGCAGTTCTTC
NA,TRBV7-2,many,TRBJ2-3,CASSSIPLAISTDTQYF,TGTGCCAGCAGCTCCATCCCTCTAGCGATTAGCACAGATACGCAGTATTTT
NA,TRBV3-1,many,TRBJ2-2,CASRQFVGELFF,TGTGCCAGCAGACAATTTGTCGGGGAGCTGTTTTTT
NA,TRBV7-9,NA,TRBJ1-1,CASSGETSNTEAFF,TGTGCCAGCAGCGGTGAAACATCGAACACTGAAGCTTTCTTT
NA,TRBV11-2,once,TRBJ1-1,CASSLGARGSTEAFF,TGTGCCAGCAGCTTAGGGGCCCGCGGGAGTACTGAAGCTTTCTTT
TRBD1,TRBV5-1,many,TRBJ2-3,CASSLVQGERDTQYF,TGCGCCAGCAGCTTGGTTCAGGGGGAACGAGATACGCAGTATTTT
TRBD1,TRBV28,many,TRBJ1-5,CASRRQGILHQPQHF,TGTGCCAGCAGGAGACAGGGTATTTTACATCAGCCCCAGCATTTT
TRBD1,TRBV10-3,NA,TRBJ1-5,CAISGSDRGQGQPQHF,TGTGCCATCAGTGGGTCTGACAGGGGGCAGGGTCAGCCCCAGCATTTT
NA,TRBV6-2/TRBV6-3,few,TRBJ2-7,CASSWTNPYEQYF,TGTGCCAGCAGTTGGACGAATCCCTACGAGCAGTACTTC
TRBD1,TRBV7-9,NA,TRBJ1-1,CACSADRVVVTFF,TGTGCCTGCAGCGCTGACAGGGTGGTTGTAACTTTCTTT
TRBD2,TRBV24-1,NA,TRBJ2-1,CATSETSGENEQFF,TGTGCCACCAGTGAGACTAGCGGGGAAAATGAGCAGTTCTTC
TRBD2,TRBV29-1,NA,TRBJ2-4,CSVEGGLAGGAIQYF,TGCAGCGTTGAAGGGGGACTAGCGGGGGGCGCCATTCAGTACTTC
NA,TRBV9,NA,TRBJ2-7,CASSVASGQTYEQYF,TGTGCCAGCAGCGTAGCTTCTGGCCAGACCTACGAGCAGTACTTC
TRBD1,TRBV2,medium-sized,TRBJ1-2,CASSAGTGVRGYTF,TGTGCCAGCAGTGCCGGGACAGGGGTTCGCGGCTACACCTTC
NA,TRBV24-1,medium-sized,TRBJ1-5,CATSGGTYQPQHF,TGTGCCACCAGTGGGGGGACCTATCAGCCCCAGCATTTT
NA,TRBV20-1,many,TRBJ1-5,CSARDDGKGGNSNQPQHF,TGCAGTGCTAGAGATGATGGGAAGGGGGGGAATAGCAATCAGCCCCAGCATTTT
NA,TRBV20-1,NA,TRBJ2-1,CSARDMANGHTSEQFF,TGCAGTGCTAGAGATATGGCTAACGGACATACAAGTGAGCAGTTCTTC
TRBD1,TRBV19,many,TRBJ2-7,CASTYRTGSGYEQYF,TGTGCCAGTACGTACCGGACAGGGTCGGGCTACGAGCAGTACTTC
NA,TRBV11-2,NA,TRBJ2-3,CASSPSPRRGGDTQYF,TGTGCCAGCAGCCCCAGCCCCAGGAGGGGTGGAGATACGCAGTATTTT
NA,TRBV6-5,many,TRBJ2-5,CASSYAGDGETQYF,TGTGCCAGCAGTTACGCAGGGGATGGAGAGACCCAGTACTTC
NA,TRBV4-2,NA,TRBJ1-5,CASSQARGPQHF,TGTGCCAGCAGCCAAGCACGGGGTCCCCAGCATTTT
NA,TRBV20-1,NA,TRBJ2-1,CSARGLGEINEQFF,TGCAGTGCTAGAGGGTTGGGAGAAATCAATGAGCAGTTCTTC
NA,TRBV7-9,many,TRBJ2-1,CASSLNRRSSYNEQFF,TGTGCCAGCAGCTTAAACCGGAGATCATCATACAATGAGCAGTTCTTC
NA,TRBV9,many,TRBJ2-7,CASSSDSSRGYEQYF,TGTGCCAGCAGTTCCGACAGTTCGCGTGGCTACGAGCAGTACTTC
NA,TRBV20-1,NA,TRBJ2-1,CSARDLGFPTDTQFF,TGCAGTGCTAGAGATCTGGGGTTTCCCACAGATACGCAGTTCTTC
NA,TRBV19,many,TRBJ2-7,CASSIGGGGSEQYF,TGTGCCAGTAGTATCGGGGGAGGAGGCTCCGAGCAGTACTTC
TRBD2,TRBV5-1,NA,TRBJ2-5,CASSLDWPSGGQTQYF,TGCGCCAGCAGCTTGGATTGGCCTAGCGGGGGACAGACCCAGTACTTC